The 31 T cell receptor beta chains given below trace back to one sample, sequenced in a study of beta chain features in type 1 diabetes. Antigens of these TCRs are unknown. Expressed TCRB transcripts were sequenced because the isolated RNA had all been reverse transcribed beforehand. TCRdb keeps only in-frame clones here, not all; method: immunoSEQ multiplex PCR. In the table there are about 160,000 clones, roughly 59% of which are singletons. Whole-study findings and limits: Moderately but significantly shorter TCRB CDR3s were found in Type 1 diabetes patients in all four CD4+ subsets.

The sequenced sample was naive CD4+ T cells from blood. Receptor source: a man aged 30 to 45 with type 1 diabetes.

Notes on this clone: Distinct nucleotide sequences in the sample also encode this CDR3. The gene calls are TRBV11-2 and TRBJ2-3; D unresolved. The CDR3 loop spans 12 amino acids. Germline V lookup: CDR1 SGHAT, CDR2 FQNNGV. V lost 2 bases, J lost 3 bases, and 3 bases lay in between. The CDR3 DNA follows: TGTGCCAGCAGCTTACGGACAGATACGCAGTATTTT. Its protein product is CASSLRTDTQYF.

This clone occurred once. The V and J genes are TRBV9 and TRBJ2-1; no firm D call. CDR3 length equals 16 residues. V lost 3 bases and J lost 4, with 17 bases in between. Germline values: CDR1 SGDLS, CDR2 YYNGEE. CDR3 sequence (DNA): TGTGCCAGCAGCGCCAACCCCAGTGGTGGATACAATGAGCAGTTCTTC. As protein: CASSANPSGGYNEQFF. The full variable domain, with the rest looked up from reference TRBV9 and TRBJ2-1, is DSGVTQTPKHLITATGQRVTLRCSPRSGDLSVYWYQQSLDQGLQFLIQYYNGEERAKGNILERFSAQQFPDLHSELNLSSLELGDSALYFCASSANPSGGYNEQFFGPGTRLTVL.

The chain couples TRBV19 to TRBJ2-5, with TRBD1 identical over 8 bases. J lost 5 bases, V lost 3 bases, and 11 bases had no gene match. CDR1 is LNHDA and CDR2 is SQIVND in the germline V gene (reference sequence). CDR3 length: 16 amino acids. In nucleotides, the CDR3 is TGTGCCAGTAGTATTGGCAGGGGGCGACCCTCGGAGACCCAGTACTTC. As protein: CASSIGRGRPSETQYF.

This chain uses TRBV15 with TRBJ1-4; TRBD1 is a possible D gene (5 bases). Germline V gene sequence: CDR1 LNHNV, CDR2 YYDKDF (reference sequence). Trimming shortened V by 1 base and J by 9 bases, and 18 bases separated the two germline ends. This CDR3 comprises 16 residues. The CDR3 coding sequence is TGTGCCACCAGCAGAGGAATGGGCAGGGCCCCTAAAAAACTGTTTTTT. Translated: CATSRGMGRAPKKLFF.

This sequence joins TRBV7-2 and TRBJ1-2; the D gene is possibly TRBD1 (5 bases). CDR3 length: 12 residues. Looked up from germline, CDR1 is SGHTA and CDR2 is FQGNSA. V lost 4 bases and J lost 8, with 11 bases in between. The CDR3 nucleotides are TGTGCCAGCAGCTCGCAGGGCCGAGGCTACACCTTC. Protein sequence: CASSSQGRGYTF.

This chain links TRBV5-4 with TRBJ2-6; D gene uncertain. Germline lookup yields CDR1 SGHNT and CDR2 YYREEE (reference sequence). V lost 1 base to trimming and J lost 9 bases, with 14 bases between them. The CDR3 consists of 15 residues. The CDR3 region has the DNA TGTGCCAGCAGCTTGAAGGCAGCTGGAGACAACGTCCTGACTTTC. This sequence encodes CASSLKAAGDNVLTF.

The chain carries TRBV5-4 and TRBJ2-1; D uncertain. CDR3 size: 10 residues. Germline V gives CDR1 SGHNT, CDR2 YYREEE (reference sequence). The V and J ends lost 8 bases and 5 bases respectively, with 5 bases between them. This CDR3 is CASGNNEQFF. CDR3 DNA sequence: TGTGCCAGTGGCAACAATGAGCAGTTCTTC.

The rearrangement uses TRBV5-1 and TRBJ1-5; D is possibly TRBD1 (5 bases). Trimming stripped 0 bases from V and 6 bases from J, with 13 bases between. Looked up from germline, CDR1 is SGHRS and CDR2 is YFSETQ. The CDR3 consists of 15 residues. CDR3 DNA sequence: TGCGCCAGCAGCTTGGTCCCCTCGACAGCTCAGCCCCAGCATTTT. It is translated as CASSLVPSTAQPQHF.

V gene TRBV13 combines with J gene TRBJ2-5; perhaps TRBD1 as D (5 bases). The CDR3 spans 14 residues. V was trimmed by 0 bases and J by 5 bases, leaving 10 bases between them. The germline gives CDR1 PRHDT, CDR2 FYEKMQ (reference sequence). CDR3 in amino acids: CASSLGGVGETQYF. The CDR3 DNA follows: TGTGCCAGCAGCTTAGGAGGGGTGGGCGAGACCCAGTACTTC.

This clone was observed a single time. The chain combines TRBV15 with TRBJ2-5, with D possibly TRBD1 on 5 matching bases. The germline CDR1 and CDR2 sequences are LNHNV and YYDKDF (reference sequence). CDR3 size: 16 residues. V gave up 0 bases and J gave up 5 bases, with 16 bases separating them. CDR3 sequence (DNA): TGTGCCACCAGCAGAGATCCAGGGCGGAGTCGTGAGACCCAGTACTTC. This codes for CATSRDPGRSRETQYF.

The table lists this clone with a few counts. V usage is TRBV7-9 and J usage is TRBJ2-7, with D possibly matching TRBD1 (6 bases). In germline, CDR1 is SEHNR, CDR2 FQNEAQ (reference sequence). V was clipped by 7 bases and J by 5 bases, with 15 bases between them. The CDR3 is made up of 13 amino acids. CDR3 coding DNA: TGTGCCAGCACCTCAAGGCAGGGGAACGAGCAGTACTTC. Protein sequence: CASTSRQGNEQYF.

CDR3: CSAVVGLFEDTQYF. Written as DNA, the CDR3 is TGCAGCGCAGTAGTGGGGCTTTTCGAAGATACGCAGTATTTT. The chain employs TRBV29-1 and TRBJ2-3; D is perhaps TRBD1 (5 bases). CDR3 size: 14 residues. The germline V gene encodes CDR1 SQVTM and CDR2 ANQGSEA. Trimming took 7 bases from V and 5 from J, leaving 19 bases between them.

The V call is TRBV30, the J call TRBJ2-3; D call uncertain. Germline V gene sequence: CDR1 GTSNPN, CDR2 SVGIG (reference sequence). This CDR3 region has 10 residues. Trimming took off 5 bases at V and 5 bases at J, with 5 bases between the two ends. CDR3 amino acids: CAWARDTQYF. The CDR3 DNA sequence: TGTGCCTGGGCTCGAGATACGCAGTATTTT.

The rearrangement uses TRBV21-1 and TRBJ2-1; the table assigns TRBD1, which was not confirmed against the DNA. TRBV21-1 represents a pseudogene. The CDR3 has 15 amino acids. The CDR3 nucleotides are TGTGCCAGCAGCAGGGACAGGGCTACCTACAATGAGCAGTTCTTC. It codes for CASSRDRATYNEQFF.

The rearrangement joins TRBV29-1 to TRBJ1-1; D may be TRBD1 (5 bases). Germline values: CDR1 SQVTM, CDR2 ANQGSEA. Trimming shortened V by 8 bases and J by 1 base, and 23 bases separated the two germline ends. CDR3 length equals 16 residues. CDR3 DNA: TGCAGCCCGTGGACAAGGGGCGAACAGAGGAACACTGAAGCTTTCTTT. Protein: CSPWTRGEQRNTEAFF.

This chain uses TRBV23-1 with TRBJ1-2; D gene ambiguous. TRBV23-1 is given ORF status, its function remaining uncertain. The ends were cut back, 2 bases at V and 6 bases at J, with 13 bases in the middle. This CDR3 spans 14 amino acids. The CDR3 sequence: CASSQAARYHGYTF. For the CDR3, the DNA is TGCGCCAGCAGTCAAGCGGCCAGGTACCATGGCTACACCTTC.

This clone came up a few times. The V gene is TRBV11-2, the J gene TRBJ2-2; D unclear. This CDR3 comprises 12 residues. Germline lookup yields CDR1 SGHAT and CDR2 FQNNGV. The V and J ends lost 8 bases and 1 base respectively, with 5 bases between them. The DNA of the CDR3 is TGTGCCAGCGGACGGAACACCGGGGAGCTGTTTTTT. Its protein is CASGRNTGELFF. Using reference TRBV11-2 and TRBJ2-2 for the parts outside the CDR3, the full variable domain is EAGVAQSPRYKIIEKRQSVAFWCNPISGHATLYWYQQILGQGPKLLIQFQNNGVVDDSQLPKDRFSAERLKGVDSTLKIQPAKLEDSAVYLCASGRNTGELFFGEGSRLTVL.

The chain carries TRBV14 and TRBJ1-2, with D possibly being TRBD1 (6 bases). The CDR3 contains 14 residues. The germline CDR1 and CDR2 sequences are SGHDN and FVKESK. V lost 4 bases and J 7 bases, leaving 16 bases between the germline ends. The CDR3 loop reads CASSLTTGISGYTF. CDR3 nucleotides: TGTGCCAGCAGCCTGACGACAGGAATTAGTGGCTACACCTTC.

The gene calls are TRBV30 and TRBJ1-5; D call uncertain. Germline V gene sequence: CDR1 GTSNPN, CDR2 SVGIG (reference sequence). V lost 0 bases and J lost 2, with 8 bases in between. The CDR3 spans 14 residues. CDR3 in amino acids: CAWSVILGNQPQHF. CDR3 coding DNA: TGTGCCTGGAGTGTCATATTGGGCAATCAGCCCCAGCATTTT. Full variable domain (missing parts from reference TRBV30 and TRBJ1-5): SQTIHQWPATLVQPVGSPLSLECTVEGTSNPNLYWYRQAAGRGLQLLFYSVGIGQISSEVPQNLSASRPQDRQFILSSKKLLLSDSGFYLCAWSVILGNQPQHFGDGTRLSIL.

This clone was recorded a few times. The chain is built from TRBV29-1 and TRBJ1-1, with D perhaps matching TRBD1 (6 bases). The V gene lost 0 bases and the J gene lost 4 bases, with 9 bases spanning the gap. The CDR3 covers 13 residues. CDR1 and CDR2 from the germline V gene are SQVTM and ANQGSEA. The CDR3 protein is CSVEEARGTEAFF. CDR3 in DNA: TGCAGCGTTGAAGAGGCCAGGGGCACTGAAGCTTTCTTT.

Only a few counts were recorded for this clone. V is TRBV6-5 and J is TRBJ2-7, with 10 bases fitting TRBD1. The germline V gene encodes CDR1 MNHEY and CDR2 SVGAGI. The CDR3 length is 15 residues. J was trimmed by 3 bases and V by 2 bases; bases with no gene match: 4. CDR3 sequence: CASSYEGQGFYEQYF. CDR3 nucleotide sequence: TGTGCCAGCAGTTACGAGGGACAGGGGTTCTACGAGCAGTACTTC.

The CDR3 region has the DNA TGTGCCTGGAGCCTCGTTACAGATACGCAGTATTTT. Its translation: CAWSLVTDTQYF. V usage is TRBV30 and J usage is TRBJ2-3; D gene uncertain. The CDR3 is 12 residues long. CDR1 is GTSNPN, CDR2 SVGIG, per germline (reference sequence). The germline V and J ends were trimmed by 3 bases and 3 bases, with 7 bases remaining between them.

The chain combines TRBV27 with TRBJ1-4; D perhaps matches TRBD1 (6 bases). V shed 3 bases and J shed 7 bases, with 9 bases lying between them. Germline CDR1 reads MNHEY; CDR2 reads SMNVEV (reference sequence). The CDR3 totals 13 residues. The CDR3 DNA follows: TGTGCCAGCAGTTTCACAGGGTTTGAAAAACTGTTTTTT. This encodes CASSFTGFEKLFF. Full variable domain (rest looked up from reference TRBV27 and TRBJ1-4): EAQVTQNPRYLITVTGKKLTVTCSQNMNHEYMSWYRQDPGLGLRQIYYSMNVEVTDKGDVPEGYKVSRKEKRNFPLILESPSPNQTSLYFCASSFTGFEKLFFGSGTQLSVL.

A single count supports this clone. The V call is TRBV30, the J call TRBJ2-2, with a tentative D call TRBD1 (5 bases). There are 13 residues in the CDR3. Per germline, CDR1 GTSNPN and CDR2 SVGIG (reference sequence). The germline V and J ends were trimmed by 2 bases and 4 bases, with 8 bases remaining between them. The CDR3 here is CAWSMGLTGELFF. CDR3 nucleotide sequence: TGTGCCTGGAGTATGGGGCTCACCGGGGAGCTGTTTTTT.

The chain recombines TRBV7-2 with TRBJ2-7, with a tentative D call TRBD1 (6 bases). V lost 4 bases and J 6 bases, leaving 16 bases between the germline ends. The CDR3 covers 14 residues. Germline V gene lookup returns CDR1 SGHTA and CDR2 FQGNSA. CDR3 in amino acids: CASSSPGQRSEQYF. The CDR3 DNA follows: TGTGCCAGCAGCTCGCCGGGACAAAGATCCGAGCAGTACTTC. Variable domain in full (rest from reference TRBV7-2 and TRBJ2-7): GAGVSQSPSNKVTEKGKDVELRCDPISGHTALYWYRQSLGQGLEFLIYFQGNSAPDKSGLPSDRFSAERTGGSVSTLTIQRTQQEDSAVYLCASSSPGQRSEQYFGPGTRLTVT.

The gene calls are TRBV5-4 and TRBJ1-4, with 7 bases fitting TRBD1. The CDR3 consists of 16 residues. Germline-derived CDR1 and CDR2 are SGHNT and YYREEE (reference sequence). V shed 2 bases, J shed 8 bases, and the junction held 12 bases outside the gene matches. The CDR3 sequence: CASSFTDPGQREKLFF. The CDR3 nucleotides are TGTGCCAGCAGCTTCACTGACCCGGGACAGCGAGAAAAACTGTTTTTT.

This clone was detected once. The J gene is TRBJ2-2, the V gene TRBV7-2; D remains unclear. Germline assignment: CDR1 SGHTA and CDR2 FQGNSA. This CDR3 has 13 amino acids. V lost 5 bases to trimming and J lost 1 base, with 5 bases between them. CDR3 DNA sequence: TGTGCCAGCAGCACGGGGAACACCGGGGAGCTGTTTTTT. Its protein is CASSTGNTGELFF.

The CDR3 bases are TGTGCCAGCAGCCTAGGACTCACGTACAATGAGCAGTTCTTC. As protein: CASSLGLTYNEQFF. The J gene is TRBJ2-1, the V gene TRBV28, with D possibly matching TRBD2 (5 bases). The germline V gene has CDR1 MDHEN and CDR2 SYDVKM. Trimming shortened V by 6 bases and J by 4 bases, and 13 bases separated the two germline ends. CDR3 length: 14 residues.

V and J are TRBV14 and TRBJ1-4; D remains ambiguous. Germline CDR1 SGHDN, CDR2 FVKESK. This CDR3 has 14 amino acids. V lost 2 bases, J lost 4 bases, and 8 bases lay in between. Written as DNA, the CDR3 is TGTGCCAGCAGCCAAACAAGGGATAATGAAAAACTGTTTTTT. As protein: CASSQTRDNEKLFF.

The genes are TRBV9 and TRBJ2-5, with TRBD2 identical over 8 bases. In germline, CDR1 is SGDLS, CDR2 YYNGEE. This CDR3 is 18 amino acids long. The V and J ends lost 0 bases and 0 bases, in that order; junction bases with no gene match: 10. The CDR3 nucleotides read TGTGCCAGCAGCGTAGCTCCAGTCTCGGGGGGGTACCAAGAGACCCAGTACTTC. This translates into CASSVAPVSGGYQETQYF. The whole variable domain, filled in from reference TRBV9 and TRBJ2-5, reads DSGVTQTPKHLITATGQRVTLRCSPRSGDLSVYWYQQSLDQGLQFLIQYYNGEERAKGNILERFSAQQFPDLHSELNLSSLELGDSALYFCASSVAPVSGGYQETQYFGPGTRLLVL.

CDR3 loop: CASSPLAGMDYEQYF. The CDR3 nucleotides are TGTGCCAGCAGCCCTCTAGCAGGGATGGACTACGAGCAGTACTTC. J is TRBJ2-7 and V is TRBV11-2; D is perhaps TRBD1 or TRBD2 (5 bases each). The V and J ends lost 5 bases and 3 bases respectively, with 17 bases between them. Germline CDR1 reads SGHAT; CDR2 reads FQNNGV. The length of the CDR3 is 15 residues. The full variable domain, its missing parts supplied by reference TRBV11-2 and TRBJ2-7, is EAGVAQSPRYKIIEKRQSVAFWCNPISGHATLYWYQQILGQGPKLLIQFQNNGVVDDSQLPKDRFSAERLKGVDSTLKIQPAKLEDSAVYLCASSPLAGMDYEQYFGPGTRLTVT.